The rows below give T cell receptor beta chains drawn from one sample of a study of T cells in Graves' hyperthyroidism and ophthalmopathy. TCRdb reprocessed the multiplex PCR reads via MiXCR and lists one record per CDR3 protein. The sample carries approximately 370,000 distinct CDR3 sequences, just under 15% recorded once. Sequences were obtained from blood. These receptors all come from a woman aged 30 to 39 with Graves' hyperthyroidism. The CDR3 runs from the conserved cysteine through the conserved F or W. Each record gives: clone size, V gene, D gene, J gene, CDR3 protein, CDR3 DNA. The D gene is left open where the match is weak. A row's size may be missing; if present it is once, few, many or a size class.

abundance: few
v_gene: TRBV19
d_gene: .
j_gene: TRBJ2-7
CDR3aa: CASSSPGHNSYEQYF
CDR3nt: TGTGCCAGTAGTAGCCCGGGACACAACTCCTACGAGCAGTACTTC

abundance: many
v_gene: TRBV20-1
d_gene: .
j_gene: TRBJ1-4
CDR3aa: CSARDGIAGEKLFF
CDR3nt: TGCAGTGCTAGAGATGGGATCGCTGGTGAAAAACTGTTTTTT

abundance: .
v_gene: TRBV5-1
d_gene: .
j_gene: TRBJ1-6
CDR3aa: CASSEPNSPLHF
CDR3nt: TGCGCCAGCAGCGAGCCCAATTCACCCCTCCACTTT

abundance: many
v_gene: TRBV30
d_gene: TRBD1
j_gene: TRBJ2-1
CDR3aa: CAWRDRAEQFF
CDR3nt: TGTGCCTGGAGAGACAGGGCCGAGCAGTTCTTC

abundance: few
v_gene: TRBV12-5
d_gene: TRBD1
j_gene: TRBJ1-1
CDR3aa: CASGLTTGTDLLPATEAFF
CDR3nt: TGTGCTAGTGGATTAACGACCGGGACAGATCTATTACCAGCCACTGAAGCTTTCTTT

abundance: many
v_gene: TRBV2
d_gene: .
j_gene: TRBJ2-1
CDR3aa: CASLNPRGSVGEQFF
CDR3nt: TGTGCCAGCCTAAATCCCAGGGGAAGTGTCGGTGAGCAGTTCTTC

abundance: many
v_gene: TRBV5-1
d_gene: TRBD2
j_gene: TRBJ2-1
CDR3aa: CASSFSASGNEQFF
CDR3nt: TGCGCCAGCAGCTTTTCCGCTAGCGGCAATGAGCAGTTCTTC

abundance: .
v_gene: TRBV20-1
d_gene: .
j_gene: TRBJ2-5
CDR3aa: CSTDRSGREETQYF
CDR3nt: TGCAGTACCGACAGATCCGGCAGGGAAGAGACCCAGTACTTC

abundance: few
v_gene: TRBV5-1
d_gene: TRBD1
j_gene: TRBJ2-5
CDR3aa: CASSDHRGPETQYF
CDR3nt: TGCGCCAGCAGCGATCACAGGGGGCCAGAGACCCAGTACTTC

abundance: .
v_gene: TRBV6-1
d_gene: .
j_gene: TRBJ2-1
CDR3aa: CASSEMVSGRWEQFF
CDR3nt: TGTGCCAGCAGTGAAATGGTTAGCGGCCGATGGGAGCAGTTCTTC

abundance: few
v_gene: TRBV3-1
d_gene: .
j_gene: TRBJ1-5
CDR3aa: CASSQDRRGSQHF
CDR3nt: TGTGCCAGCAGCCAAGATAGGCGAGGGAGCCAGCATTTT